The 32 T cell receptor beta chains below all came from one sample that was sequenced in a study of immune heterogeneity within non-small cell lung tumors. Samples each supplied around 600 ng of bulk tumor genomic DNA as template. Several biopsies were spaced far apart within each primary tumor and obtained as surgery took place. The cohort was untreated, with newly diagnosed non-small cell lung cancer undergoing curative surgery. TCR beta CDR3 was amplified by multiplex PCR using 32 V and 13 J primers. One entry per CDR3 protein, called by TCRdb with MiXCR from the multiplex PCR reads. Of more than 9,000 distinct CDR3 sequences listed, just under 30% are singletons. The specimen sequenced was lung tumor tissue. These receptors originate from a woman aged 45-65 years with non-small cell lung cancer.

This clonotype is labeled as medium-sized. The genes are TRBV28 and TRBJ1-5; D unclear. The V gene's germline CDR1 is MDHEN and CDR2 SYDVKM. V was shortened by 3 bases and J by 2 bases, with 11 bases between the two germline ends. This CDR3 contains 15 residues. The CDR3 DNA follows: TGTGCCAGCAGTTTCGGTACAATAGGCAATCAGCCCCAGCATTTT. It codes for CASSFGTIGNQPQHF.

Concerning this clonotype: A much bigger clone sits one base away, suggesting this may be a read error. This sequence joins TRBV28 and TRBJ2-3; maybe TRBD2 (6 bases). The germline gives CDR1 MDHEN, CDR2 SYDVKM. The CDR3 consists of 15 residues. Trimming left V 2 bases short and J 4 bases short, with 13 bases between. The CDR3 spells CASSLTLEGADTQYF. In DNA, the CDR3 is TGTGCCAGCAGTTTAACGTTGGAGGGCGCAGATACGCAGTATTTT.

This chain joins TRBV7-9 and TRBJ2-1; TRBD1 aligns across 12 bases. With 5 bases clipped from V and 7 bases from J, the junction kept 3 bases outside the gene matches. The CDR3 covers 14 residues. Germline assignment: CDR1 SEHNR and CDR2 FQNEAQ (reference sequence). The CDR3 nucleotides read TGTGCCAGCAGCCCGGGACAGGGGGCTAATGAGCAGTTCTTC. Translation: CASSPGQGANEQFF.

Comments on this clonotype: A read error is possible here, since a much larger clone lies one base away. The chain couples TRBV15 to TRBJ1-1; 8 bases map to TRBD1. Germline V gene data show CDR1 as LNHNV and CDR2 as YYDKDF (reference sequence). CDR3 length: 14 residues. CDR3 nucleotides: TGTGCCACCAGGAGGGGACAGGTGAACACTGAAGATTTCTTT. Translated, it gives CATRRGQVNTEDFF. The complete variable domain, with remaining parts taken from reference TRBV15 and TRBJ1-1, reads DAMVIQNPRYQVTQFGKPVTLSCSQTLNHNVMYWYQQKSSQAPKLLFHYYDKDFNNEADTPDNFQSRRPNTSFCFLDIRSPGLGDTAMYLCATRRGQVNTEDFFGQGTRLTVV.

This clonotype has just a few counts. The conserved final phenylalanine or tryptophan is absent from the CDR3, which likely points to a read error. The V and J genes are TRBV19 and TRBJ1-1; D gene unclear. CDR3 length: 14 amino acids. Germline V gene data show CDR1 as LNHDA and CDR2 as SQIVND (reference sequence). Trimming cost V 5 bases and J 0 bases, with 10 bases left between them. The CDR3 is CASSGILMNTEAFL. In nucleotides, the CDR3 is TGTGCCAGTAGTGGGATTCTCATGAACACTGAAGCTTTCCTT.

Comment on this clonotype: An end of the junction differs from the germline gene, which may be a read error. V usage is TRBV24-1 and J usage is TRBJ2-2, with unresolved D. The CDR3 extends over 13 amino acids. The germline CDR1 and CDR2 sequences are KGHDR and SFDVKD. CDR3 sequence: CTTSAHSPGELFF. CDR3 coding DNA: TGTACCACCAGTGCACATTCCCCCGGGGAGCTGTTTTTT.

This clonotype rates as medium-sized. This rearrangement joins TRBV12-3 or TRBV12-4 to TRBJ1-1, with D uncertain. The CDR3 is 14 residues long. The V end was cut by 3 bases, the J end by 0 bases, with 8 bases between. The CDR3 bases are TGTGCCAGCAGTTTGTGGCGGTTGAACACTGAAGCTTTCTTT. As protein: CASSLWRLNTEAFF.

The rearrangement joins TRBV5-1 to TRBJ2-5; D ambiguous. Germline V lookup: CDR1 SGHRS, CDR2 YFSETQ. Trimming cost V 5 bases and J 3 bases, with 11 bases left between them. This CDR3 comprises 13 residues. The CDR3 here is CASSNPSEETQYF. In DNA form, the CDR3 reads TGCGCCAGCAGTAACCCAAGCGAAGAGACCCAGTACTTC.

The genes are TRBV11-1 and TRBJ2-1; tentative D call: TRBD1 (5 bases). V gave up 1 base and J gave up 5 bases, with 12 bases separating them. CDR1 is SGHAT and CDR2 is FQDESV in the germline V gene (reference sequence). The CDR3 runs to 15 residues. The CDR3: CASSLEGPPHNEQFF. The CDR3 region has the DNA TGTGCCAGCAGCTTAGAGGGGCCCCCCCACAATGAGCAGTTCTTC.

This clonotype appeared many times. The chain carries TRBV20-1 and TRBJ2-7; D is tentatively TRBD1 or TRBD2 (5 bases each). Trimming cost V 6 bases and J 5 bases, with 29 bases left between them. Germline V gene sequence: CDR1 DFQATT, CDR2 SNEGSKA (reference sequence). The CDR3 runs to 17 residues. As DNA, the CDR3 is TGCAGTGCCCGGCCGCTGCTGGGACGTGTGGGGCTTGACGAGCAGTACTTC. This codes for CSARPLLGRVGLDEQYF.

This clonotype has a handful of counts. The gene calls are TRBV11-2 and TRBJ2-1; 12 bases align to TRBD2. The V gene's germline CDR1 is SGHAT and CDR2 FQNNGV. V shed 5 bases, J shed 8 bases, and the junction held 7 bases outside the gene matches. This CDR3 comprises 15 residues. The CDR3 spells CASSLTSGRFYEQFF. As DNA, the CDR3 is TGTGCCAGCAGCCTAACTAGCGGGAGGTTCTATGAGCAGTTCTTC.

This clonotype is categorized as medium-sized. The chain recombines TRBV3-1 with TRBJ1-5; the D is unclear. V was trimmed by 4 bases and J by 5 bases, leaving 9 bases between them. Germline-derived CDR1 and CDR2 are LGHDT and YNNKEL (reference sequence). The CDR3 loop spans 13 amino acids. The CDR3 DNA is TGTGCCAGCAGCCGGACGGTGGATCAGCCCCAGCATTTT. Translated, it gives CASSRTVDQPQHF.

The V gene is TRBV9, the J gene TRBJ2-1; 11 bases map to TRBD2. The junction had 11 bases not matched to a gene; V was cut back by 2 bases and J by 10 bases. The CDR3 sequence is 16 residues long. The germline CDR1 and CDR2 sequences are SGDLS and YYNGEE. DNA of the CDR3: TGTGCCAGCAGCGTGATAACTAGCGGGAGTTTAAGCGAGCAGTTCTTC. Protein: CASSVITSGSLSEQFF.

This clonotype rates as medium-sized. The CDR3 sequence is CASSPGLSYEQYF. CDR3 sequence (DNA): TGTGCCAGCTCGCCGGGACTCTCCTACGAGCAGTACTTC. The rearrangement links TRBV18 to TRBJ2-7; D is possibly TRBD2 (6 bases). The CDR3 has 13 amino acids. Per germline, CDR1 KGHSH and CDR2 LQKENI. V shed 6 bases and J shed 0 bases, with 9 bases lying between them.

The chain has TRBV25-1 and TRBJ1-1; 8 positions agree with TRBD1. V lost 5 bases, J lost 4 bases, and 3 bases stayed unmatched. The germline gives CDR1 MGHDK, CDR2 SYGVNS. The CDR3 consists of 13 residues. The CDR3 region has the DNA TGTGCCAGCAGTCGGACAGGGCGCACTGAAGCTTTCTTT. Encoded protein: CASSRTGRTEAFF.

In its sample, this clonotype was seen once. The CDR3 nucleotides are TGTGCCAGCAGATCCGGGATTGATCAGCCCCAGCATTTT. Its translation is CASRSGIDQPQHF. The V gene is TRBV6-1, the J gene TRBJ1-5; D is unclear. The CDR3 loop spans 13 amino acids. Germline V gene lookup returns CDR1 MNHNS and CDR2 SASEGT. Trimming removed 6 bases from V and 5 bases from J, with 11 bases in between.

As concerns this clonotype: A clone one base away is much larger, so this may be a read error. The chain has TRBV14 and TRBJ2-7; D gene ambiguous. Germline-derived CDR1 and CDR2 are SGHDN and FVKESK. CDR3 size: 14 residues. Here the CDR3 reads CASSQDWSSYERYF. The CDR3 DNA reads TGTGCCAGCAGCCAAGACTGGTCGTCCTACGAGCGGTACTTC. Full variable domain (missing parts from reference TRBV14 and TRBJ2-7): EAGVTQFPSHSVIEKGQTVTLRCDPISGHDNLYWYRRVMGKEIKFLLHFVKESKQDESGMPNNRFLAERTGGTYSTLKVQPAELEDSGVYFCASSQDWSSYERYFGPGTRLTVT.

The chain links TRBV5-1 to TRBJ2-1; D remains ambiguous. The CDR3 is 15 residues long. Between the trimmed V and J ends, which lost 4 bases and 0 bases, there was a span of 11 bases. Germline V gives CDR1 SGHRS, CDR2 YFSETQ. The CDR3 DNA reads TGCGCCAGCAGCCAAGACACGAGCTCCTACAATGAGCAGTTCTTC. It yields the protein CASSQDTSSYNEQFF. Complete variable domain (other parts from reference TRBV5-1 and TRBJ2-1): KAGVTQTPRYLIKTRGQQVTLSCSPISGHRSVSWYQQTPGQGLQFLFEYFSETQRNKGNFPGRFSGRQFSNSRSEMNVSTLELGDSALYLCASSQDTSSYNEQFFGPGTRLTVL.

Here the CDR3 reads CASYLAGGINEQFF. The CDR3 DNA follows: TGTGCCAGCTACCTAGCGGGGGGAATCAATGAGCAGTTCTTC. The chain combines TRBV5-4 with TRBJ2-1, with 11 bases lining up with TRBD2. V lost 7 bases and J lost 6; bases outside the gene matches: 6. The CDR3 covers 14 residues. Germline CDR1 SGHNT, CDR2 YYREEE (reference sequence).

By proportion, this clonotype is medium-sized. The chain couples TRBV7-9 to TRBJ2-2; D not certain. The CDR3 has 14 residues. Germline V gene data show CDR1 as SEHNR and CDR2 as FQNEAQ (reference sequence). The V end was cut by 0 bases, the J end by 5 bases, with 7 bases between. Here the CDR3 reads CASSLAGGTGELFF. In DNA form, the CDR3 reads TGTGCCAGCAGCTTAGCTGGTGGAACCGGGGAGCTGTTTTTT.

The J gene is TRBJ2-7, the V gene TRBV20-1; 7 bases are a match to TRBD2. J gave up 3 bases and V 0 bases, and 5 bases lay outside the gene matches. The CDR3 length is 14 residues. CDR1 is DFQATT and CDR2 is SNEGSKA in the germline V gene (reference sequence). The CDR3 coding sequence is TGCAGTGCTAGAGATGGAGGACTAGACTACGAGCAGTACTTC. Translating gives CSARDGGLDYEQYF.

About this clonotype: Possible read error: a much larger clone is one base away. The chain is built from TRBV28 and TRBJ1-1; D is undetermined. The ends were cut back, 4 bases at V and 1 base at J, with 19 bases in the middle. From germline, CDR1 is MDHEN and CDR2 SYDVKM. The CDR3 has 17 amino acids. CDR3 bases: TGTGCCAGCAGTTCACCATCCGACGGAATTCAGAACACTGAAGCTTTCTTT. Protein product: CASSSPSDGIQNTEAFF.

Note on this clonotype: A much larger clone sits a single nucleotide away, making a read error possible. The genes are TRBV7-9 and TRBJ1-1; D is unresolved. The CDR3 is 13 residues long. In germline, CDR1 is SEHNR, CDR2 FQNEAQ (reference sequence). V lost 0 bases and J 7 bases, leaving 9 bases between the germline ends. CDR3 amino acids: CASSLAIGDEAFF. In DNA, the CDR3 is TGTGCCAGCAGCTTAGCCATTGGGGATGAAGCTTTCTTT.

This clonotype was counted a few times. Here the CDR3 DNA reads TGTGCCAGCAGCTTGGCGGGAGGGGATAGCAATCAGCCCCAGCATTTT. Translating gives CASSLAGGDSNQPQHF. This chain joins TRBV5-5 and TRBJ1-5; D might be TRBD1 (5 bases). This CDR3 is 16 amino acids long. Looked up from germline, CDR1 is SGHKS and CDR2 is YYEKEE (reference sequence). V dropped 0 bases and J dropped 0 bases, with 10 bases sitting between them.

This clonotype was recorded at least ten times. V is TRBV28 and J is TRBJ2-2; a weak D match, TRBD2 (5 bases). CDR1 and CDR2 (germline): MDHEN, SYDVKM. V was trimmed by 5 bases and J by 4 bases, leaving 14 bases between them. There are 15 residues in the CDR3. In DNA, the CDR3 is TGTGCCAGCAGTCCCGCGGGCGTGGGCACCGGGGAGCTGTTTTTT. Translation gives CASSPAGVGTGELFF.

With regard to this clonotype: This may arise from a read error, as a much more abundant clone is one base away. The gene calls are TRBV20-1 and TRBJ2-1; no firm D call. V was shortened by 5 bases and J by 7 bases, with 21 bases between the two germline ends. Germline V gene sequence: CDR1 DFQATT, CDR2 SNEGSKA (reference sequence). The CDR3 covers 15 residues. CDR3 DNA: TGCAGTGCTCTCTGCCCCCGGCCCCTGATGAATGAGCAGTTCTTC. The encoded protein is CSALCPRPLMNEQFF.

Within the sample, this clonotype is large. The J gene is TRBJ1-5, the V gene TRBV19, with TRBD1 as a possible D gene (6 bases). In germline, CDR1 is LNHDA, CDR2 SQIVND (reference sequence). CDR3 length: 13 residues. The V gene lost 6 bases and the J gene lost 5 bases, with 11 bases spanning the gap. CDR3 DNA: TGTGCCAGTAGAGCGGGACAACATCAGCCCCAGCATTTT. Translating gives CASRAGQHQPQHF.

By proportion, this clonotype is medium-sized. The chain recombines TRBV7-2 with TRBJ2-3; D ambiguous. Germline V lookup: CDR1 SGHTA, CDR2 FQGNSA. Trimming took off 2 bases at V and 0 bases at J, with 6 bases between the two ends. This CDR3 region has 14 residues. CDR3 loop: CASSLLGSTDTQYF. DNA of the CDR3: TGTGCCAGCAGCTTACTAGGGAGCACAGATACGCAGTATTTT.

This clonotype was observed many times. The rearrangement joins TRBV18 to TRBJ2-2; the D gene is possibly TRBD2 (6 bases). Germline-derived CDR1 and CDR2 are KGHSH and LQKENI. CDR3 length: 15 residues. V was trimmed by 1 base and J by 6 bases, leaving 12 bases between them. CDR3 nucleotides: TGTGCCAGCTCACCACTGGAGGGAAGGTCCGGGGAGCTGTTTTTT. Translating gives CASSPLEGRSGELFF.

About this clonotype itself: A read error is possible here, since a much larger clone lies one base away. This chain uses TRBV28 with TRBJ2-2, with 7 positions matching TRBD1. V shed 5 bases and J 7 bases; nucleotides not matched to a gene: 7. Germline CDR1 reads MDHEN; CDR2 reads SYDVKM. This CDR3 is 14 amino acids long. CDR3 loop: CASSGDSPVGELFF. For the CDR3, the DNA is TGTGCCAGCAGTGGGGACAGCCCTGTCGGGGAGCTGTTTTTT.

This chain uses TRBV20-1 with TRBJ1-4; D is undetermined. V was clipped by 4 bases and J by 5 bases, with 11 bases between them. CDR3 size: 13 residues. Germline V gene sequence: CDR1 DFQATT, CDR2 SNEGSKA (reference sequence). The CDR3 DNA is TGCAGTGCTACCACGGGATTAAATGAAAAACTGTTTTTT. It encodes CSATTGLNEKLFF.

The DNA for the CDR3 is TGTGCCAGCAGCTCTGGGTTTTCACGAAACACCATATATTTT. Translated, it gives CASSSGFSRNTIYF. The chain has TRBV7-9 and TRBJ1-3; D is undetermined. This CDR3 has 14 residues. CDR1 and CDR2 (germline): SEHNR, FQNEAQ (reference sequence). Deletions cut 4 bases from V and 5 bases from J, with 12 bases between.